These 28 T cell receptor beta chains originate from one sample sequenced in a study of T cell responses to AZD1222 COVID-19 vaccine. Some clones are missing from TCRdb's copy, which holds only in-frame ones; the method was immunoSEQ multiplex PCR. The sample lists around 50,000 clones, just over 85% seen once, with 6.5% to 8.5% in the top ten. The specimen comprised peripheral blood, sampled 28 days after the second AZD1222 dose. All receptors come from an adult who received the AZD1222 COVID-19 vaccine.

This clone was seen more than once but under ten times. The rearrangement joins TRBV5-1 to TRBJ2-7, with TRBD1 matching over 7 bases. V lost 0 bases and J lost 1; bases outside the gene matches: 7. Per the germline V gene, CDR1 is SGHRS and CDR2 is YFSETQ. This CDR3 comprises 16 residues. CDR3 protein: CASSLDGRGLSYEQYF. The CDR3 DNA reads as TGCGCCAGCAGCTTGGACGGCAGGGGGTTGTCCTACGAGCAGTACTTC.

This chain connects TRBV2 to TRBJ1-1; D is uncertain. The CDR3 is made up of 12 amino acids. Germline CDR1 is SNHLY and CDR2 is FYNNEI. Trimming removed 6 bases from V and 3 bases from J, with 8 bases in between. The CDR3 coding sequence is TGTGCCAGCAGCCCAGCGTACACTGAAGCTTTCTTT. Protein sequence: CASSPAYTEAFF.

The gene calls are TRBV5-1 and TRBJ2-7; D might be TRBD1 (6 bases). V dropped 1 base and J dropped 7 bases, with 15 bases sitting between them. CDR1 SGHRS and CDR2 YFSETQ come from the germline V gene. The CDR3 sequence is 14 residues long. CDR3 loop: CASSLRQATWEQYF. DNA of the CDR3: TGCGCCAGCAGCTTGAGACAGGCGACGTGGGAGCAGTACTTC.

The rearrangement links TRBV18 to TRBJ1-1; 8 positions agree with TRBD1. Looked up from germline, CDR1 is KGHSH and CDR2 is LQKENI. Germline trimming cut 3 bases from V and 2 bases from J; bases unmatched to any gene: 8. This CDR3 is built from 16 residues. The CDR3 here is CASSPLGGTGNTEAFF. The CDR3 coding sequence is TGTGCCAGCTCACCCTTAGGAGGGACAGGAAACACTGAAGCTTTCTTT.

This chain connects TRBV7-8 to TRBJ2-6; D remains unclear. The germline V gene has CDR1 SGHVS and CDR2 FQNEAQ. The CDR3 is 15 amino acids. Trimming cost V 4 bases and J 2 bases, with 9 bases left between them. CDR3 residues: CASSSMVAGANVLTF. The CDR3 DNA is TGTGCCAGCAGCTCGATGGTTGCTGGGGCCAACGTCCTGACTTTC.

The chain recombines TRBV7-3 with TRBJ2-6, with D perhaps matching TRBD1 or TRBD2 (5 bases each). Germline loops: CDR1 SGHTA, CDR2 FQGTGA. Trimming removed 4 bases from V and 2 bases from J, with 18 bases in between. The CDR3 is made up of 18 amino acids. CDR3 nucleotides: TGTGCCAGCAGCTACACCGGGACCGGAGCGGCTGGGGCCAACGTCCTGACTTTC. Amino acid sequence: CASSYTGTGAAGANVLTF.

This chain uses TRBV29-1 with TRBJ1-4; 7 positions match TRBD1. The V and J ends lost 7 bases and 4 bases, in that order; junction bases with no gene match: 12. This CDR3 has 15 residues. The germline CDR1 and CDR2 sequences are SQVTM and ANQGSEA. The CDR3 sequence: CSAYLGQANNEKLFF. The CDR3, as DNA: TGCAGCGCATACCTCGGACAGGCGAATAATGAAAAACTGTTTTTT.

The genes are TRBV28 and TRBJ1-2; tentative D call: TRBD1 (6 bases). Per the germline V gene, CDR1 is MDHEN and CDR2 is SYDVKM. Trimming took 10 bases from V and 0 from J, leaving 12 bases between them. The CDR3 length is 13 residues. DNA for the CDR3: TGTGCCACCGAAAGGGGGGCTAACTATGGCTACACCTTC. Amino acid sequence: CATERGANYGYTF.

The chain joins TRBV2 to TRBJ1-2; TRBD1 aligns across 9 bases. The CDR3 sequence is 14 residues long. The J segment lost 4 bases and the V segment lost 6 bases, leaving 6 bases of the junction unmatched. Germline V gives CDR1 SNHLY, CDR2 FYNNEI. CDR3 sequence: CASRTGGAGYGYTF. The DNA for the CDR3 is TGTGCCAGCAGAACAGGGGGCGCCGGCTATGGCTACACCTTC.

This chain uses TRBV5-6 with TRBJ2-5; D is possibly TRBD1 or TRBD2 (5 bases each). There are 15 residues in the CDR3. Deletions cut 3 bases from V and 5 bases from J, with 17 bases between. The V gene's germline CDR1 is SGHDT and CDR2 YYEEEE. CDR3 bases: TGTGCCAGCAGCTGGGACCCCGGGCCCGATGAGACCCAGTACTTC. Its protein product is CASSWDPGPDETQYF.

The CDR3: CASSLTGLWFDEKLFF. For the CDR3, the DNA is TGTGCCAGCAGTCTTACAGGGTTGTGGTTTGATGAAAAACTGTTTTTT. The rearrangement uses TRBV28 and TRBJ1-4, with D tentatively TRBD1 (6 bases). This CDR3 spans 16 amino acids. V was cut by 5 bases and J by 6 bases, with 19 bases left in between. Germline loops: CDR1 MDHEN, CDR2 SYDVKM.

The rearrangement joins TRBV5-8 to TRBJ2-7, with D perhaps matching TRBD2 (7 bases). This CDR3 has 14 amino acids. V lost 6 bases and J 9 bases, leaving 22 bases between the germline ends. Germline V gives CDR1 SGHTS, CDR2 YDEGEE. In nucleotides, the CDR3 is TGTGCCAGCATCGACCGGAGGGGGGGAGTGGTGCAGTACTTC. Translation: CASIDRRGGVVQYF.

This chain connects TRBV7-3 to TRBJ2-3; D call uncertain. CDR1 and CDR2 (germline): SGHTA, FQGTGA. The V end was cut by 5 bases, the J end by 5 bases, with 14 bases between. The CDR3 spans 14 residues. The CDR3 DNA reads TGTGCCAGCAGCATTGGATCTAGAATAGATACGCAGTATTTT. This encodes CASSIGSRIDTQYF.

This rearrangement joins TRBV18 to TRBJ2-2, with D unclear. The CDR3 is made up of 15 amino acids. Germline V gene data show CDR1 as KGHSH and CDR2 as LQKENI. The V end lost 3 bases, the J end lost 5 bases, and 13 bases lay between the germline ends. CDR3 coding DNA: TGTGCCAGCTCACCTGCTAGAAGTGGGACCGGGGAGCTGTTTTTT. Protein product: CASSPARSGTGELFF.

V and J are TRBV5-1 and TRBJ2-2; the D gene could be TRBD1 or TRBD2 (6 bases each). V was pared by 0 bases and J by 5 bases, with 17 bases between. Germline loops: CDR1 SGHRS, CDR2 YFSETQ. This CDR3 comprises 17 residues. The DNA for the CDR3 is TGCGCCAGCAGCTTGGGCCCTCGGGGGCGGGAAACCGGGGAGCTGTTTTTT. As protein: CASSLGPRGRETGELFF.

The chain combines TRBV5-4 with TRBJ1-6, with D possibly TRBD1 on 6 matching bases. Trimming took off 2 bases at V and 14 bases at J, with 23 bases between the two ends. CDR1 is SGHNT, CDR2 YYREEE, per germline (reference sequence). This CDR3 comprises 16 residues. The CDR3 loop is CASSFGGQGGFGTLHF. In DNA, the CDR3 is TGTGCCAGCAGCTTTGGGGGGCAGGGCGGCTTTGGAACCCTCCACTTT.

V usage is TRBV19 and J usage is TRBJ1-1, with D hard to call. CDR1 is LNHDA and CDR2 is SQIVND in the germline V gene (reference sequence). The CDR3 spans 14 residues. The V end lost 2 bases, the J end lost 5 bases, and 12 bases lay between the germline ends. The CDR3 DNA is TGTGCCAGTAGTATAAGGGAAGGCGGGACTGAAGCTTTCTTT. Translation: CASSIREGGTEAFF.

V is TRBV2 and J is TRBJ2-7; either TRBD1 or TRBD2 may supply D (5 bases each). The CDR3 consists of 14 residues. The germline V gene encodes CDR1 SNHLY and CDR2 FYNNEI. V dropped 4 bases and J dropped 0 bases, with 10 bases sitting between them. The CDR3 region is CASSAGPNSYEQYF. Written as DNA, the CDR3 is TGTGCCAGCAGTGCGGGACCAAACTCCTACGAGCAGTACTTC. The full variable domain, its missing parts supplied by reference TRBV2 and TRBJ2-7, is EPEVTQTPSHQVTQMGQEVILRCVPISNHLYFYWYRQILGQKVEFLVSFYNNEISEKSEIFDDQFSVERPDGSNFTLKIRSTKLEDSAMYFCASSAGPNSYEQYFGPGTRLTVT.

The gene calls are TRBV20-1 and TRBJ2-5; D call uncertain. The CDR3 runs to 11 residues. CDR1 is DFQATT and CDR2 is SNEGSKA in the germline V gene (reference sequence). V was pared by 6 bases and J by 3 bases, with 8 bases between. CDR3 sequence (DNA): TGCAGTGCGATGGCAGAAGAGACCCAGTACTTC. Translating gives CSAMAEETQYF.

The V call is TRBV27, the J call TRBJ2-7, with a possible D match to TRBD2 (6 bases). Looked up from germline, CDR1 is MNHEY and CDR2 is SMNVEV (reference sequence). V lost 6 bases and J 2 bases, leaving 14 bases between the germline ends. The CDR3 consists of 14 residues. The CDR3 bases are TGTGCCAGCAGGGAGGGGTGGGGACCCTACGAGCAGTACTTC. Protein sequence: CASREGWGPYEQYF.

The CDR3 DNA reads as TGTGCCAGCAGCACCCAAGGGACAGGTTCCGAGACCCAGTACTTC. Amino acid sequence: CASSTQGTGSETQYF. J is TRBJ2-5 and V is TRBV9; 8 bases are a match to TRBD1. The length of the CDR3 is 15 residues. V lost 4 bases, J lost 5 bases, and 10 bases stayed unmatched. Germline lookup yields CDR1 SGDLS and CDR2 YYNGEE.

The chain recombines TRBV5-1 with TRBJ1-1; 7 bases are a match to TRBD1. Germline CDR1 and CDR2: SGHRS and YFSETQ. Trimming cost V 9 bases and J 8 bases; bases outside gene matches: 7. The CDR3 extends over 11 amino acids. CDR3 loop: CATSGGGEAFF. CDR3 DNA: TGCGCCACCTCAGGGGGTGGAGAAGCTTTCTTT.

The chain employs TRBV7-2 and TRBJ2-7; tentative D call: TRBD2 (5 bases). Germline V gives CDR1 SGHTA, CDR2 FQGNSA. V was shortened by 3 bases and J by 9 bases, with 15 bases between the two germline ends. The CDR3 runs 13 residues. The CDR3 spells CASSLTPLEGQYF. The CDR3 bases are TGTGCCAGCAGCTTGACTCCACTAGAGGGGCAGTACTTC.

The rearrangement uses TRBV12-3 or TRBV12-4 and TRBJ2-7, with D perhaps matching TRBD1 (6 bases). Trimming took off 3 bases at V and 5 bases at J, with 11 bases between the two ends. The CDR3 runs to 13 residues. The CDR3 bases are TGTGCCAGCAGTTTGGGAGAGGGGGACGAGCAGTACTTC. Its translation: CASSLGEGDEQYF.

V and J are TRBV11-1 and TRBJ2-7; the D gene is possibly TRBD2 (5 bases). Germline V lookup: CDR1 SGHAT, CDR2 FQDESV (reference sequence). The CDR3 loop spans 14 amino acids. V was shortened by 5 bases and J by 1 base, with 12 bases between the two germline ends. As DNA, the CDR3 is TGTGCCAGCAGCCCCGTCGGGATTTCCTACGAGCAGTACTTC. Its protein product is CASSPVGISYEQYF.

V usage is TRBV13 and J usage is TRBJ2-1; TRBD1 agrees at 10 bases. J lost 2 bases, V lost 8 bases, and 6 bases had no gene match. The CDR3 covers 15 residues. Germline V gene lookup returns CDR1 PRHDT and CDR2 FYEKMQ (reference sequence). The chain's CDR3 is CASRGQGIAYNEQFF. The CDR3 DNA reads TGTGCCAGCCGGGGACAGGGGATAGCCTACAATGAGCAGTTCTTC. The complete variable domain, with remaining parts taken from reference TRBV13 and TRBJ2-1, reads AAGVIQSPRHLIKEKRETATLKCYPIPRHDTVYWYQQGPGQDPQFLISFYEKMQSDKGSIPDRFSAQQFSDYHSELNMSSLELGDSALYFCASRGQGIAYNEQFFGPGTRLTVL.

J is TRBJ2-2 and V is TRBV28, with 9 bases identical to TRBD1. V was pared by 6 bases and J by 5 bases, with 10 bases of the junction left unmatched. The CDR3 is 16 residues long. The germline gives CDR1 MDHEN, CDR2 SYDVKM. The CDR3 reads CASRPGTGPGTGELFF. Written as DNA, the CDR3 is TGTGCCAGCAGGCCCGGGACAGGGCCAGGGACCGGGGAGCTGTTTTTT.

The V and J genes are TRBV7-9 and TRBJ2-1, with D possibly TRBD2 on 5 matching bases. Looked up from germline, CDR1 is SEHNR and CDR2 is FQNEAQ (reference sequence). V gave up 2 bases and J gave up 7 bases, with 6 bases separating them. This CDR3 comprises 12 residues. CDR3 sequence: CASSLPGNEQFF. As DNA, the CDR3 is TGTGCCAGCAGCTTACCGGGGAATGAGCAGTTCTTC.